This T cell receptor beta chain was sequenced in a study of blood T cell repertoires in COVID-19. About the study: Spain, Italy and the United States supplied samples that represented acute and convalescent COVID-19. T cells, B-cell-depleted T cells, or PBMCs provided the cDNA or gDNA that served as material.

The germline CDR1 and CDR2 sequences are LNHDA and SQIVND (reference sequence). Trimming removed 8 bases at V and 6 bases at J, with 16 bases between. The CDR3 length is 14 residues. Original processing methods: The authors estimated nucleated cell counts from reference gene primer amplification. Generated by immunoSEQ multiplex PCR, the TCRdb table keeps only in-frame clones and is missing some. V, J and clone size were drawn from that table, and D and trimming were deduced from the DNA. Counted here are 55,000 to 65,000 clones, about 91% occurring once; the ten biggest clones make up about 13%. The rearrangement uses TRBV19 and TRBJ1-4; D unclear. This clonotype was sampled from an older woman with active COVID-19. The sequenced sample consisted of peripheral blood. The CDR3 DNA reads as TGTGCCAGTGGGAGGGATGCAAAGGATGAAAAACTGTTTTTT. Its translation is CASGRDAKDEKLFF.